Listed here is a single TCR beta chain. Its antigen is undetermined. Unsorted samples, those not sorted, used about 90 million PBMCs for genomic DNA. Authors' processing steps: ImmunoSEQ gave junction-only sequences without quality scores, so filtering differed. This table comes from immunoSEQ multiplex PCR, and its TCRdb copy is limited to in-frame clones, with some not included. The V and J calls and clone size are taken from that table; D and trimming were inferred from the DNA. The repertoire has 400,000 to 500,000 clones, 79% of them found once; the top ten carry approximately 12%. The sample is drawn from a study of shared clonotypes between healthy human individuals. Study-wide context: Donor ages ranged 18 to 49 years: a couple of women, three men. Findings and limits, study-wide: Represented genetic and exposure-history diversity was restricted by having few donors.

Sequences were obtained from PBMCs. The source of this sequence is a woman in her 40s in good health. Some clones in this sample may be carry-over from other donors' samples.

The CDR3 coding sequence is TGTGCCAGCAGCCTCGGGACAGGGGTTTACAATGAGCAGTTCTTC. This sequence encodes CASSLGTGVYNEQFF. The chain employs TRBV25-1 and TRBJ2-1; 10 bases agree with TRBD1. After removal of 6 bases from V and 4 bases from J, the junction contained 6 bases not matched to a gene. CDR1 and CDR2 (germline): MGHDK, SYGVNS. There are 15 residues in the CDR3.